Following are 14 T cell receptor beta chains from one sample sequenced in a study of regulatory T cells in long-lasting Graves disease. As to time point: persistent/refractory GD, antithyroid drugs over 5 years with positive TRAb. The TCR library was made from RNA extracted from PBMCs. Arm-PCR of CDR3 regions with iRepertoire HTBI primers generated TCR beta libraries. One entry per CDR3 protein results from TCRdb running MiXCR on the multiplex PCR reads. The sample records roughly 450,000 distinct CDR3 sequences, approximately 22% being singletons. The source was peripheral blood mononuclear cells (PBMCs), collected when the disease was refractory, from a patient treated with antithyroid drugs. Receptor source: a female donor with Graves disease.

This clonotype was seen more than once but under ten times. The J gene is TRBJ2-5, the V gene TRBV3-1; TRBD1 or TRBD2 may be the D gene (5 bases each). Germline CDR1 and CDR2: LGHDT and YNNKEL (reference sequence). CDR3 length: 16 residues. Trimming shortened V by 1 base and J by 4 bases, and 16 bases separated the two germline ends. The DNA of the CDR3 is TGTGCCAGCAGCCAAGTCCGGGACCCAAGGGGAGAGACCCAGTACTTC. Amino acid sequence: CASSQVRDPRGETQYF.

This clonotype has at least ten counts. The chain links TRBV7-9 to TRBJ1-6; D gene unclear. V was trimmed by 3 bases and J by 6 bases, leaving 9 bases between them. Germline CDR1 and CDR2: SEHNR and FQNEAQ (reference sequence). The length of the CDR3 is 14 residues. CDR3 in DNA: TGTGCCAGCAGCTTTACAGAGGGTAATTCACCCCTCCACTTT. Residues: CASSFTEGNSPLHF.

This clonotype was seen at least ten times. The chain employs TRBV20-1 and TRBJ1-6; 12 nucleotides line up with TRBD1. The V and J ends lost 3 bases and 7 bases, in that order; junction bases with no gene match: 4. Germline assignment: CDR1 DFQATT and CDR2 SNEGSKA (reference sequence). This CDR3 spans 15 amino acids. CDR3 nucleotides: TGCAGTGCTAGGGGGGACAGGGGGCCAAATTCACCCCTCCACTTT. As protein: CSARGDRGPNSPLHF.

In its sample, this clonotype was seen many times. The chain employs TRBV28 and TRBJ1-4, with D maybe TRBD1 (6 bases). Deletions cut 4 bases from V and 3 bases from J, with 9 bases between. The CDR3 extends over 14 amino acids. Per the germline V gene, CDR1 is MDHEN and CDR2 is SYDVKM. CDR3 amino acids: CASSSQGPNEKLFF. CDR3 coding DNA: TGTGCCAGCAGTTCCCAGGGGCCTAATGAAAAACTGTTTTTT.

As to this clonotype: A much larger clone differs by one base, so this may be a read error. The chain carries TRBV7-8 and TRBJ2-7; 8 bases match TRBD2. CDR1 and CDR2 (germline): SGHVS, FQNEAQ. This CDR3 contains 16 residues. J gave up 7 bases and V 4 bases, and 15 bases lay outside the gene matches. DNA of the CDR3: TGTGCCAGCAGCTCCCGGGAGGGGACCCCCAGGTTGGAGCAGTACTTC. It translates to CASSSREGTPRLEQYF.

This clonotype has a handful of counts. The chain couples TRBV19 to TRBJ2-7; 7 nucleotides agree with TRBD1. The CDR3 runs 15 residues. V was pared by 9 bases and J by 1 base, with 12 bases of the junction left unmatched. The germline gives CDR1 LNHDA, CDR2 SQIVND (reference sequence). CDR3 amino acids: CASSSPGQTSYEQYF. The CDR3 DNA reads TGTGCCAGCAGCTCCCCGGGACAGACATCCTACGAGCAGTACTTC.

The rearrangement uses TRBV20-1 and TRBJ1-1, with 9 bases aligning to TRBD1. The CDR3 totals 16 residues. In germline, CDR1 is DFQATT, CDR2 SNEGSKA (reference sequence). J gave up 4 bases and V 3 bases, and 12 bases lay outside the gene matches. The chain's CDR3 is CSASGGETGGITEAFF. The CDR3 coding sequence is TGCAGTGCTAGTGGCGGAGAGACAGGGGGAATCACTGAAGCTTTCTTT.

At least ten counts were recorded for this clonotype. The J gene is TRBJ2-5, the V gene TRBV11-2; D uncertain. The ends were cut back, 1 base at V and 5 bases at J, with 17 bases in the middle. Germline CDR1 and CDR2: SGHAT and FQNNGV. The CDR3 spans 16 residues. The CDR3 region has the DNA TGTGCCAGCAGCTTAGCAGGTTTCTGGCACCCGGAGACCCAGTACTTC. Translated: CASSLAGFWHPETQYF.

This clonotype was counted between two and nine times. The chain employs TRBV11-3 and TRBJ2-1; the D gene is possibly TRBD2 (5 bases). CDR3 length equals 14 residues. V lost 5 bases and J lost 4, with 12 bases in between. Per the germline V gene, CDR1 is SGHNT and CDR2 is YENEEA. For the CDR3, the DNA is TGTGCCAGCAGCGCCCGGACTCATTACAATGAGCAGTTCTTC. Protein sequence: CASSARTHYNEQFF.

The sample holds a few counts of this clonotype. The gene calls are TRBV7-9 and TRBJ1-6, with no clear D. The CDR3 extends over 15 amino acids. V lost 5 bases and J lost 8, with 16 bases in between. The V gene's germline CDR1 is SEHNR and CDR2 FQNEAQ (reference sequence). CDR3 residues: CASSPWGLPHSPLHF. CDR3 DNA: TGTGCCAGCAGCCCGTGGGGTCTGCCGCATTCACCCCTCCACTTT.

This chain links TRBV16 with TRBJ1-2, with a possible D match to TRBD1 (6 bases). The length of the CDR3 is 14 residues. Germline-derived CDR1 and CDR2 are KGHSY and FQNENV. V was clipped by 0 bases and J by 6 bases, with 11 bases between them. The CDR3 here is CASSQSGRGNGYTF. CDR3 nucleotide sequence: TGTGCCAGCAGCCAATCGGGCAGGGGAAATGGCTACACCTTC.

This clonotype was counted ten times or more. The chain carries TRBV12-3 or TRBV12-4 and TRBJ2-6; D uncertain. The CDR3 is 14 residues long. V dropped 4 bases and J dropped 2 bases, with 6 bases sitting between them. DNA for the CDR3: TGTGCCAGCAGTTACACAACTGGGGCCAACGTCCTGACTTTC. Its protein product is CASSYTTGANVLTF.

This clonotype was seen a handful of times. The chain has TRBV10-3 and TRBJ2-5, with D possibly TRBD2 on 5 matching bases. Germline V CDR1 and CDR2: ENHRY, SYGVKD. This CDR3 is 16 amino acids long. V was cut by 0 bases and J by 3 bases, with 14 bases left in between. CDR3 sequence (DNA): TGTGCCATCAGTGAGTCGGTTGGAGGCGAAAAAGAGACCCAGTACTTC. Amino acid sequence: CAISESVGGEKETQYF.

Concerning this clonotype itself: Since a much larger clone is just one base distant, this may be a read error. CDR3 residues: CASSLATYEQYF. CDR3 sequence (DNA): TGTGCCAGCAGCTTAGCCACCTACGAGCAGTACTTC. V usage is TRBV7-2 and J usage is TRBJ2-7; D is ambiguous. The V and J ends lost 0 bases and 2 bases respectively, with 2 bases between them. CDR1 and CDR2 from the germline V gene are SGHTA and FQGNSA. The CDR3 has 12 residues.